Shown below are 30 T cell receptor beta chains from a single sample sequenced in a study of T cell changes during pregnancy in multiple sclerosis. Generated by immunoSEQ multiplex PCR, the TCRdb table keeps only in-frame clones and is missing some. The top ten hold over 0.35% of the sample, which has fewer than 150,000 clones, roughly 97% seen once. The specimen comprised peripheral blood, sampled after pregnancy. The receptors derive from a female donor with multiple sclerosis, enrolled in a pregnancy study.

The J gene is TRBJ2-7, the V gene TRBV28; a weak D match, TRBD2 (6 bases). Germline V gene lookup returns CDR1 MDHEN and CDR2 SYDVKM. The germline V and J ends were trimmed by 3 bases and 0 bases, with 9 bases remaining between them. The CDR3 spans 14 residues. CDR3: CASSLLALSYEQYF. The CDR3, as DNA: TGTGCCAGCAGTTTGCTAGCGCTCTCCTACGAGCAGTACTTC.

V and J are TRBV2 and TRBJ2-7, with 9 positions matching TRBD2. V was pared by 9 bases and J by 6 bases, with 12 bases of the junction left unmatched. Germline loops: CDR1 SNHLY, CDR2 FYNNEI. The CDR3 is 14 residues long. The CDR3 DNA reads TGTGCCAGTCGGCGGGAGGGCCTGTGGTCCGAGCAGTACTTC. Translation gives CASRREGLWSEQYF.

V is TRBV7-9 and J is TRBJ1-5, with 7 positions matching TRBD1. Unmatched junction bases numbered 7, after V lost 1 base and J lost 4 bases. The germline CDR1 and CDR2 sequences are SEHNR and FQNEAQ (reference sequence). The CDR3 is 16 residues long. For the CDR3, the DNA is TGTGCCAGCAGCTTAGAGCAGGGGGGCTTTAATCAGCCCCAGCATTTT. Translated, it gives CASSLEQGGFNQPQHF.

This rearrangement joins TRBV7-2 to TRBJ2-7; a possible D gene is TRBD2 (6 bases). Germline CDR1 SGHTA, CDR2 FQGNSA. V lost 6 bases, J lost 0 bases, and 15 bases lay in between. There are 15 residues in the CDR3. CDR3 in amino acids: CASRFLAYDSYEQYF. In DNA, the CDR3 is TGTGCCAGCAGGTTCCTAGCGTACGACTCCTACGAGCAGTACTTC.

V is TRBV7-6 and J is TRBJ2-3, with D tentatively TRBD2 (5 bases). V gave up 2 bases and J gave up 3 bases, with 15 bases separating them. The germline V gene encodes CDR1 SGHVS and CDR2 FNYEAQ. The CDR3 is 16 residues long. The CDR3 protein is CASSLNGGGITDTQYF. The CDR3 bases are TGTGCCAGCAGCTTAAATGGAGGAGGCATTACAGATACGCAGTATTTT.

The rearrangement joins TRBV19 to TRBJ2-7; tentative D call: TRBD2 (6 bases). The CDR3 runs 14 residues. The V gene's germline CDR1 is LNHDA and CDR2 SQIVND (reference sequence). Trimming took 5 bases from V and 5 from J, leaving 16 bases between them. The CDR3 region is CASSAEGPRDEQYF. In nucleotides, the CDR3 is TGTGCCAGTAGTGCGGAGGGCCCTCGAGACGAGCAGTACTTC.

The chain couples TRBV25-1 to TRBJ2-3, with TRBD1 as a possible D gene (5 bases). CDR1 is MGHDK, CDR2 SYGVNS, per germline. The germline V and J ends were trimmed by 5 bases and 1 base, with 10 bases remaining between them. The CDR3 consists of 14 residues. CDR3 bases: TGTGCCAGCAGTCAAGGGGCGGGCACAGATACGCAGTATTTT. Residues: CASSQGAGTDTQYF.

Here the CDR3 DNA reads TGTGCCAGCAGCTTGTTTTCGCGGAGCCCATACAATGAGCAGTTCTTC. Translated, it gives CASSLFSRSPYNEQFF. The chain employs TRBV5-6 and TRBJ2-1; D call uncertain. There are 16 residues in the CDR3. Trimming removed 1 base from V and 4 bases from J, with 15 bases in between. The germline CDR1 and CDR2 sequences are SGHDT and YYEEEE.

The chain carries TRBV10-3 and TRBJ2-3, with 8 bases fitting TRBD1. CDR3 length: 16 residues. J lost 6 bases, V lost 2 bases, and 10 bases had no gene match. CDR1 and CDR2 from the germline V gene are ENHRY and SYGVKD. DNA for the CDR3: TGTGCCATCAGTGAGCCGACTAGGACAGGGAGGGATACGCAGTATTTT. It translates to CAISEPTRTGRDTQYF.

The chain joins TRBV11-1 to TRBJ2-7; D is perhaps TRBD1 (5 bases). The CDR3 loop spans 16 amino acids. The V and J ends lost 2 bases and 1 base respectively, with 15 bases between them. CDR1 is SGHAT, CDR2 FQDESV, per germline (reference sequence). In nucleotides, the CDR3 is TGTGCCAGCAGCTTAAGGTCCCGGACATCATCCTACGAGCAGTACTTC. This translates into CASSLRSRTSSYEQYF.

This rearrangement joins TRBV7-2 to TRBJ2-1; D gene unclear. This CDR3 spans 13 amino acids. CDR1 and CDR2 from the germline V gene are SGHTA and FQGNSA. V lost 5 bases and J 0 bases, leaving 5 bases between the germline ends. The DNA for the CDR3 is TGTGCCAGCAGCCGTAGCTCCTACAATGAGCAGTTCTTC. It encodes CASSRSSYNEQFF.

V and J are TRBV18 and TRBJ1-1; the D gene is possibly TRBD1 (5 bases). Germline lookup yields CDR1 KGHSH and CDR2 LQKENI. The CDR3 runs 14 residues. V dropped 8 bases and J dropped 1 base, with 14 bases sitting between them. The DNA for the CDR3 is TGTGCCAGCAAACGGGGGGTCGAGAACACTGAAGCTTTCTTT. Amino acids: CASKRGVENTEAFF.

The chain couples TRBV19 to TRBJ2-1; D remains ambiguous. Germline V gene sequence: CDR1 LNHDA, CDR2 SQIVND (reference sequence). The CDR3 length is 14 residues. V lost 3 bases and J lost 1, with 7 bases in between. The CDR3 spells CASSMRGSYNEQFF. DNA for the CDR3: TGTGCCAGTAGTATGCGCGGATCCTACAATGAGCAGTTCTTC.

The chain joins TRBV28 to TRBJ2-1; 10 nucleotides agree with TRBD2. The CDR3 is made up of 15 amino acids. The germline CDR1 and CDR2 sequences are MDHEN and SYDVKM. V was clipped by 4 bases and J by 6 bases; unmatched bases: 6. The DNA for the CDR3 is TGTGCCAGCAGTTATGGGCTAGCGGGAGTCAATGAGCAGTTCTTC. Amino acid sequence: CASSYGLAGVNEQFF. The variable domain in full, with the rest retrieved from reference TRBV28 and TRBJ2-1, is DVKVTQSSRYLVKRTGEKVFLECVQDMDHENMFWYRQDPGLGLRLIYFSYDVKMKEKGDIPEGYSVSREKKERFSLILESASTNQTSMYLCASSYGLAGVNEQFFGPGTRLTVL.

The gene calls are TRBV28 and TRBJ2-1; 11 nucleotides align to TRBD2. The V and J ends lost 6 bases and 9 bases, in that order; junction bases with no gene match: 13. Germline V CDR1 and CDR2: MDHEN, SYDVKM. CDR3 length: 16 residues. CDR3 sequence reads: CASSLIAGGLKGEQFF. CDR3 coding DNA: TGTGCCAGCAGCTTGATAGCGGGGGGGCTTAAAGGTGAGCAGTTCTTC.

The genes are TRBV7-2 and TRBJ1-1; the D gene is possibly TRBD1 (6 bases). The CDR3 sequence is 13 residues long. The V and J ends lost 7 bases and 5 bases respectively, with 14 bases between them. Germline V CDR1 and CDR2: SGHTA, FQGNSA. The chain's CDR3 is CASIRTALTEAFF. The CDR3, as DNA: TGTGCCAGCATCAGGACAGCTTTAACTGAAGCTTTCTTT.

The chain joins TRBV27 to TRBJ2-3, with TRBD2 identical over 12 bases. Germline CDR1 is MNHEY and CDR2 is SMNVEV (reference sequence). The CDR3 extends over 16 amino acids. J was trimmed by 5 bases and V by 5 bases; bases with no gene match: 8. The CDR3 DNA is TGTGCCAGCAGTCTGACTAGCGGGAGAGTTATAGATACGCAGTATTTT. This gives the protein CASSLTSGRVIDTQYF.

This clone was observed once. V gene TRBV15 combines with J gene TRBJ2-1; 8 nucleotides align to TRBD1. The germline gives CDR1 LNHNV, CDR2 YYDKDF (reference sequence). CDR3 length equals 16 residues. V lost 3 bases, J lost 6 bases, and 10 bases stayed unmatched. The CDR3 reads CATSRRTGSDFNEQFF. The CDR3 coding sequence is TGTGCCACCAGCAGGCGGACAGGGTCCGACTTCAATGAGCAGTTCTTC.

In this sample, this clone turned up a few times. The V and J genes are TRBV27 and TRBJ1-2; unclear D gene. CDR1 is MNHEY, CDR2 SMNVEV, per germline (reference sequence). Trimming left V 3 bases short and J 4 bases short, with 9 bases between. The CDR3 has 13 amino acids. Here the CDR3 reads CASSFTALYGYTF. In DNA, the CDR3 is TGTGCCAGCAGTTTTACAGCTCTCTATGGCTACACCTTC.

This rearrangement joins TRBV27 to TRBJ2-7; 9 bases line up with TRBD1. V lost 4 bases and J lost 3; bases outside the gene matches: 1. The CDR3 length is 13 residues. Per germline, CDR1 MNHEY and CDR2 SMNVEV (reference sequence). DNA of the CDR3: TGTGCCAGCAGTTCGGGACAGGGCTACGAGCAGTACTTC. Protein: CASSSGQGYEQYF.

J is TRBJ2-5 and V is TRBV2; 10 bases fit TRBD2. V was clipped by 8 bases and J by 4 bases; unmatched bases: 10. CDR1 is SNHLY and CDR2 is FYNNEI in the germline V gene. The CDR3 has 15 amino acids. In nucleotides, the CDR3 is TGTGCCAGCCTCGCCGGGGCTAGCGGGAGAGAGACCCAGTACTTC. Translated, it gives CASLAGASGRETQYF.

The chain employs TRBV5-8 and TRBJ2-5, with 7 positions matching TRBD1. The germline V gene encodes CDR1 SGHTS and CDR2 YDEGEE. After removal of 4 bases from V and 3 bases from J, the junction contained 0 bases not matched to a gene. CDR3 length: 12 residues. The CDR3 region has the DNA TGTGCCAGCAGCGACAGGGAAGAGACCCAGTACTTC. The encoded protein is CASSDREETQYF.

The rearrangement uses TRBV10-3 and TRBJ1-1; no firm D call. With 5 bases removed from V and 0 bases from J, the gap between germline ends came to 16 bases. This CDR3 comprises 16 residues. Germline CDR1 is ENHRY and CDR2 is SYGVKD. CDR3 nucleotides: TGTGCCATCAGTTTGGGCAGGCCGCCGTTGAACACTGAAGCTTTCTTT. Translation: CAISLGRPPLNTEAFF.

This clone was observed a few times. CDR3 protein: CASSQVAGEAEAFF. DNA for the CDR3: TGTGCCAGCAGCCAAGTAGCGGGGGAGGCTGAAGCTTTCTTT. The chain carries TRBV4-2 and TRBJ1-1, with TRBD1 as a possible D gene (5 bases). This CDR3 has 14 residues. Looked up from germline, CDR1 is LGHNA and CDR2 is YNFKEQ. Trimming removed 1 base from V and 6 bases from J, with 12 bases in between.

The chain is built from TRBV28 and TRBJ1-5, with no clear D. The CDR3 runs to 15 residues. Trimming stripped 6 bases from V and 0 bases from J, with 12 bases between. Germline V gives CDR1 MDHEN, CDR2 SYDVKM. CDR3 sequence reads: CASSRPAVSNQPQHF. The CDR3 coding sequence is TGTGCCAGCAGCCGGCCTGCGGTTAGCAATCAGCCCCAGCATTTT.

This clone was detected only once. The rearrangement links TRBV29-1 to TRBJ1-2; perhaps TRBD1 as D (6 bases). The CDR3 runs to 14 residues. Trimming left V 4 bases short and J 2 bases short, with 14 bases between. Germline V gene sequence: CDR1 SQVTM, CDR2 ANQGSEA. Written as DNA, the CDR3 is TGCAGCGTTGGAGGGCAGGGGATGAACTATGGCTACACCTTC. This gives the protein CSVGGQGMNYGYTF.

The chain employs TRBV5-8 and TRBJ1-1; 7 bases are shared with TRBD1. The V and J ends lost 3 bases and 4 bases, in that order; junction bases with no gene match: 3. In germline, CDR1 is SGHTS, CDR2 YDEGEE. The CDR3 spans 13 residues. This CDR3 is CASSSRGVTEAFF. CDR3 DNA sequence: TGTGCCAGCAGCTCCAGGGGGGTCACTGAAGCTTTCTTT.

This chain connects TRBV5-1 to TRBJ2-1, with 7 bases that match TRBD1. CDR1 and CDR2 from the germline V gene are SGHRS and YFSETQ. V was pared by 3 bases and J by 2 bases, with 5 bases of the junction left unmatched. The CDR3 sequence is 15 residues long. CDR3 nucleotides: TGCGCCAGCAGCTCAGACCAGGGGGCCTACAATGAGCAGTTCTTC. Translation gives CASSSDQGAYNEQFF.

In DNA, the CDR3 is TGTGCCAGCAGCTTAGCAAGGGGAGGGGGTCATAGCAATCAGCCCCAGCATTTT. Its protein is CASSLARGGGHSNQPQHF. The chain uses TRBV7-2 and TRBJ1-5; weak D call: TRBD1 (6 bases). V lost 0 bases to trimming and J lost 0 bases, with 15 bases between them. The CDR3 runs 18 residues. Germline values: CDR1 SGHTA, CDR2 FQGNSA. The variable domain in full, with the rest retrieved from reference TRBV7-2 and TRBJ1-5, is GAGVSQSPSNKVTEKGKDVELRCDPISGHTALYWYRQSLGQGLEFLIYFQGNSAPDKSGLPSDRFSAERTGGSVSTLTIQRTQQEDSAVYLCASSLARGGGHSNQPQHFGDGTRLSIL.

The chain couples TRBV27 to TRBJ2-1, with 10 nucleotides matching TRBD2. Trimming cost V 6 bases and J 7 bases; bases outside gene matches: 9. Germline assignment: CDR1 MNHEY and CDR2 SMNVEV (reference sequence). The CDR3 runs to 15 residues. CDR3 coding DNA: TGTGCCAGCAGAGTACTAGCGGGGCTTGAGAATGAGCAGTTCTTC. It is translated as CASRVLAGLENEQFF.